The 21 T cell receptor beta chains given below trace back to one sample, sequenced in a study of PD-1 blockade in classical Hodgkin lymphoma. The table came from immunoSEQ multiplex PCR; TCRdb's copy has only in-frame clones and leaves some out. The sample carries over 1,500 clones, more than 80% recorded once. Every one of the patients relapsed after autologous stem cell transplantation (brentuximab vedotin exposure was variable). Sequenced here: peripheral blood mononuclear cells (PBMCs), sampled at baseline. The receptors here all came from a human donor with classical Hodgkin lymphoma.

The rearrangement links TRBV29-1 to TRBJ1-2, with TRBD1 as a possible D gene (6 bases). CDR1 SQVTM and CDR2 ANQGSEA come from the germline V gene. Trimming removed 8 bases from V and 2 bases from J, with 12 bases in between. The CDR3 covers 12 residues. This CDR3 reads CSTDRWNYGYTF. CDR3 in DNA: TGCAGCACCGACAGGTGGAACTATGGCTACACCTTC.

The chain links TRBV6-1 to TRBJ2-7; D not certain. V lost 3 bases to trimming and J lost 3 bases, with 3 bases between them. The CDR3 is 11 amino acids. CDR1 is MNHNS and CDR2 is SASEGT in the germline V gene. CDR3 nucleotides: TGTGCCAGCAGTGATTACTACGAGCAGTACTTC. Translation: CASSDYYEQYF.

This sequence joins TRBV10-3 and TRBJ2-7, with 8 positions matching TRBD2. The CDR3 spans 13 residues. Germline loops: CDR1 ENHRY, CDR2 SYGVKD. The junction had 3 bases not matched to a gene; V was cut back by 8 bases and J by 0 bases. The DNA of the CDR3 is TGTGCCATCTCCGGGGGGGTCTCCTACGAGCAGTACTTC. As protein: CAISGGVSYEQYF.

As regards this clone: Within the sample, other DNA sequences also encode this same CDR3. V is TRBV6-5 and J is TRBJ1-3; D is undetermined. The CDR3 is 14 residues long. V lost 7 bases, J lost 0 bases, and 10 bases lay in between. The germline V gene encodes CDR1 MNHEY and CDR2 SVGAGI. This CDR3 is CASTKTTSGNTIYF. CDR3 sequence (DNA): TGTGCCAGCACTAAGACTACCTCTGGAAACACCATATATTTT.

The V gene is TRBV9, the J gene TRBJ1-1; D unclear. V was clipped by 4 bases and J by 4 bases, with 23 bases between them. The germline gives CDR1 SGDLS, CDR2 YYNGEE. The CDR3 spans 17 residues. CDR3 in amino acids: CASSNSGGGDLGTEAFF. Written as DNA, the CDR3 is TGTGCCAGCAGCAACAGCGGCGGAGGTGATTTAGGCACTGAAGCTTTCTTT.

This clone occurred once. The J gene is TRBJ1-2, the V gene TRBV5-1; 10 nucleotides agree with TRBD1. V lost 5 bases and J lost 5; bases outside the gene matches: 6. Looked up from germline, CDR1 is SGHRS and CDR2 is YFSETQ. CDR3 size: 14 residues. CDR3 bases: TGCGCCAGCAGTCCGGGACAGGGGAGTTATGGCTACACCTTC. Amino acids: CASSPGQGSYGYTF.

The chain is built from TRBV18 and TRBJ2-2; D is uncertain. The CDR3 extends over 15 amino acids. The germline gives CDR1 KGHSH, CDR2 LQKENI. V was pared by 3 bases and J by 4 bases, with 12 bases between. The CDR3 region is CASSPTDDPTGELFF. The CDR3 DNA sequence: TGTGCCAGCTCACCCACGGATGATCCCACCGGGGAGCTGTTTTTT.

This clone turned up a few times. The chain joins TRBV19 to TRBJ1-5, with 11 bases matching TRBD1. From germline, CDR1 is LNHDA and CDR2 SQIVND (reference sequence). Germline trimming cut 2 bases from V and 6 bases from J; bases unmatched to any gene: 6. The CDR3 contains 16 residues. The CDR3 nucleotides read TGTGCCAGTAGTATACCAGGGACAGGGGGGTCTCAGCCCCAGCATTTT. Residues: CASSIPGTGGSQPQHF. The whole variable domain, filled in from reference TRBV19 and TRBJ1-5, reads DGGITQSPKYLFRKEGQNVTLSCEQNLNHDAMYWYRQDPGQGLRLIYYSQIVNDFQKGDIAEGYSVSREKKESFPLTVTSAQKNPTAFYLCASSIPGTGGSQPQHFGDGTRLSIL.

The gene calls are TRBV9 and TRBJ2-3, with TRBD2 matching 8 bases. V gave up 0 bases and J gave up 7 bases; unmatched junction bases: 4. CDR1 is SGDLS, CDR2 YYNGEE, per germline. The CDR3 consists of 14 residues. CDR3 protein: CASSVAGGLNTQYF. In DNA form, the CDR3 reads TGTGCCAGCAGCGTAGCGGGGGGGCTGAATACGCAGTATTTT.

This clone was seen a handful of times. This chain uses TRBV7-3 with TRBJ2-2; D tentatively reads TRBD1 or TRBD2 (5 bases each). Germline V gives CDR1 SGHTA, CDR2 FQGTGA. V was trimmed by 5 bases and J by 3 bases, leaving 10 bases between them. This CDR3 is built from 14 residues. The CDR3 DNA reads as TGTGCCAGCAGCCAGGGACCTGACACCGGGGAGCTGTTTTTT. It specifies CASSQGPDTGELFF. The full variable domain, in which reference TRBV7-3 and TRBJ2-2 provide the parts outside the CDR3, is GAGVSQTPSNKVTEKGKYVELRCDPISGHTALYWYRQSLGQGPEFLIYFQGTGAADDSGLPNDRFFAVRPEGSVSTLKIQRTERGDSAVYLCASSQGPDTGELFFGEGSRLTVL.

This clone was counted a few times. The chain recombines TRBV29-1 with TRBJ2-3; a possible D gene is TRBD1 (5 bases). V shed 6 bases and J shed 3 bases, with 10 bases lying between them. CDR1 is SQVTM, CDR2 ANQGSEA, per germline. The CDR3 runs to 12 residues. Here the CDR3 reads CSVERQTDTQYF. The CDR3 coding sequence is TGCAGCGTAGAGAGACAGACAGATACGCAGTATTTT.

This clone occurred once. The chain links TRBV7-2 to TRBJ1-2, with TRBD1 as a possible D gene (5 bases). V lost 5 bases to trimming and J lost 2 bases, with 12 bases between them. The CDR3 sequence is 14 residues long. The germline CDR1 and CDR2 sequences are SGHTA and FQGNSA. CDR3 residues: CASSLDSFNYGYTF. CDR3 coding DNA: TGTGCCAGCAGCCTTGACAGTTTCAACTATGGCTACACCTTC.

V gene TRBV19 combines with J gene TRBJ1-6, with 7 positions matching TRBD1. The CDR3 contains 14 residues. The V gene's germline CDR1 is LNHDA and CDR2 SQIVND (reference sequence). The V segment lost 7 bases and the J segment 7 bases; nucleotides outside the gene matches: 7. The CDR3 bases are TGTGCCAGTAAAACCGGGACAGCAAATTCACCCCTCCACTTT. This encodes CASKTGTANSPLHF. The entire variable domain, with the rest obtained from reference TRBV19 and TRBJ1-6, is as follows: DGGITQSPKYLFRKEGQNVTLSCEQNLNHDAMYWYRQDPGQGLRLIYYSQIVNDFQKGDIAEGYSVSREKKESFPLTVTSAQKNPTAFYLCASKTGTANSPLHFGNGTRLTVT.

The rearrangement links TRBV12-5 to TRBJ1-1; D is undetermined. The germline gives CDR1 LGHNT, CDR2 FRNRAP. V was cut by 0 bases and J by 1 base, with 6 bases left in between. The CDR3 is made up of 14 amino acids. The CDR3 coding sequence is TGTGCTAGTGGTTTGGTACCGGGGAACACTGAAGCTTTCTTT. Amino acids: CASGLVPGNTEAFF.

In its sample, this clone was seen once. This chain uses TRBV6-5 with TRBJ1-1; D gene uncertain. From germline, CDR1 is MNHEY and CDR2 SVGAGI. V was cut by 0 bases and J by 5 bases, with 10 bases left in between. This CDR3 region has 14 residues. The CDR3 DNA reads as TGTGCCAGCAGTTACTCGATGGGAGAAACTGAAGCTTTCTTT. It yields the protein CASSYSMGETEAFF.

The chain has TRBV6-5 and TRBJ2-3; no firm D call. The CDR3 runs 15 residues. The germline gives CDR1 MNHEY, CDR2 SVGAGI. V was pared by 2 bases and J by 0 bases, with 9 bases between. Here the CDR3 DNA reads TGTGCCAGCAGTTACCTCCCCCTAAGCACAGATACGCAGTATTTT. It specifies CASSYLPLSTDTQYF.

The gene calls are TRBV30 and TRBJ2-7; the D call may be TRBD1 or TRBD2 (7 bases each). Germline CDR1 and CDR2: GTSNPN and SVGIG (reference sequence). The V end was cut by 5 bases, the J end by 7 bases, with 15 bases between. There are 12 residues in the CDR3. The CDR3 DNA reads TGTGCCTGGGAACTCCAGGGGGGGGAGCAGTACTTC. Translation gives CAWELQGGEQYF.

The gene calls are TRBV11-2 and TRBJ1-3; the D gene is possibly TRBD1 (5 bases). This CDR3 comprises 14 residues. The V gene lost 3 bases and the J gene lost 3 bases, with 9 bases spanning the gap. The germline CDR1 and CDR2 sequences are SGHAT and FQNNGV. CDR3 region: CASSFGRVGNTIYF. In DNA form, the CDR3 reads TGTGCCAGCAGCTTCGGCAGGGTTGGAAACACCATATATTTT.

V is TRBV7-2 and J is TRBJ2-5, with D possibly TRBD2 on 6 matching bases. The CDR3 consists of 14 residues. Germline V lookup: CDR1 SGHTA, CDR2 FQGNSA. Trimming took off 4 bases at V and 4 bases at J, with 13 bases between the two ends. The CDR3 nucleotides are TGTGCCAGCAGCTACTTAGCGGTCGCAGAGACCCAGTACTTC. Its translation: CASSYLAVAETQYF.

V usage is TRBV7-9 and J usage is TRBJ1-2, with TRBD1 matching over 7 bases. Germline CDR1 SEHNR, CDR2 FQNEAQ (reference sequence). CDR3 length: 14 residues. J was trimmed by 9 bases and V by 0 bases; bases with no gene match: 7. CDR3 in DNA: TGTGCCAGCAGCTTAGCCGAGGGGGCTGAGAGCTACACCTTC. Translating it yields CASSLAEGAESYTF.

J is TRBJ2-6 and V is TRBV11-1, with TRBD1 matching over 12 bases. The germline V gene encodes CDR1 SGHAT and CDR2 FQDESV (reference sequence). J was trimmed by 2 bases and V by 10 bases; bases with no gene match: 15. The CDR3 spans 19 residues. The CDR3 loop reads CATDQIGTGGIAGANVLTF. CDR3 bases: TGTGCCACCGACCAGATCGGGACAGGGGGCATCGCTGGGGCCAACGTCCTGACTTTC.